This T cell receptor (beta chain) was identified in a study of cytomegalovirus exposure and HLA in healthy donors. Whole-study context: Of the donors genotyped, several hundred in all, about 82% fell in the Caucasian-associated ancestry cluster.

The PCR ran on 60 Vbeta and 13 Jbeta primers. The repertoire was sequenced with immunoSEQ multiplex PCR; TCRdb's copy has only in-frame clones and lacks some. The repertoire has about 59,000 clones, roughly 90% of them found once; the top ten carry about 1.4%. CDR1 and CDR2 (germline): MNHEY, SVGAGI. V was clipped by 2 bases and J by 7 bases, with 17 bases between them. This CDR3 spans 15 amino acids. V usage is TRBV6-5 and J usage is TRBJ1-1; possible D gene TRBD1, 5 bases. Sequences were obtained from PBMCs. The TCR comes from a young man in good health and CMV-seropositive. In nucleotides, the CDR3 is TGTGCCAGCAGTTACACCAGACAGCTCGTAAGTGAAGCTTTCTTT. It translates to CASSYTRQLVSEAFF.